This entry describes one T cell receptor (beta chain). CDR1 and CDR2 from the germline V gene are SGHRS and YFSETQ. Trimming took 0 bases from V and 2 from J, leaving 8 bases between them. This CDR3 spans 15 amino acids. This record comes from a study of blood T cell repertoires in COVID-19. Measured with immunoSEQ multiplex PCR; TCRdb has only the in-frame clones, and not every one. Found here are tens of thousands of clones, around 87% of them singletons; the top ten hold 7% to 9%. Sequencing used peripheral blood. The chain combines TRBV5-1 with TRBJ1-4, with D unclear. The source is a human donor with acute or convalescent COVID-19. The donor label of this sample is uncertain. The CDR3, as DNA: TGCGCCAGCAGCTTGGGAGGGCAGACTAATGAAAAACTGTTTTTT. This gives the protein CASSLGGQTNEKLFF. The full variable domain, its missing parts supplied by reference TRBV5-1 and TRBJ1-4, is KAGVTQTPRYLIKTRGQQVTLSCSPISGHRSVSWYQQTPGQGLQFLFEYFSETQRNKGNFPGRFSGRQFSNSRSEMNVSTLELGDSALYLCASSLGGQTNEKLFFGSGTQLSVL.